Presented here are 30 T cell receptor beta chains from one specimen sequenced in a study of blood T cell repertoires in COVID-19. Here immunoSEQ multiplex PCR was the method, and the copy in TCRdb shows in-frame clones only, minus some. Here the sample spans about 400,000 clones, around nine tenths being singletons. What was sequenced was PBMCs or T cells enriched from blood (not recorded which). The origin of the receptors is a young woman with acute COVID-19.

The chain employs TRBV11-3 and TRBJ2-3, with a tentative D call TRBD1 (6 bases). V was cut by 0 bases and J by 0 bases, with 13 bases left in between. This CDR3 spans 17 amino acids. From germline, CDR1 is SGHNT and CDR2 YENEEA. CDR3 in DNA: TGTGCCAGCAGCTTAGATACCGGGACAATGAGCACAGATACGCAGTATTTT. Protein: CASSLDTGTMSTDTQYF. Full variable domain (missing parts from reference TRBV11-3 and TRBJ2-3): EAGVVQSPRYKIIEKKQPVAFWCNPISGHNTLYWYLQNLGQGPELLIRYENEEAVDDSQLPKDRFSAERLKGVDSTLKIQPAELGDSAVYLCASSLDTGTMSTDTQYFGPGTRLTVL.

V usage is TRBV30 and J usage is TRBJ2-1; D unresolved. CDR1 and CDR2 from the germline V gene are GTSNPN and SVGIG (reference sequence). This CDR3 has 13 residues. The V and J ends lost 3 bases and 4 bases respectively, with 10 bases between them. In DNA form, the CDR3 reads TGTGCCTGGAGCCCCGGAGTTTACAATGAGCAGTTCTTC. This codes for CAWSPGVYNEQFF. Full variable domain (remainder filled in from reference TRBV30 and TRBJ2-1): SQTIHQWPATLVQPVGSPLSLECTVEGTSNPNLYWYRQAAGRGLQLLFYSVGIGQISSEVPQNLSASRPQDRQFILSSKKLLLSDSGFYLCAWSPGVYNEQFFGPGTRLTVL.

The CDR3 here is CAISDPGRGQETQYF. The CDR3 DNA is TGTGCCATCAGTGACCCGGGGCGGGGTCAAGAGACCCAGTACTTC. The V gene is TRBV10-3, the J gene TRBJ2-5; a weak D match, TRBD2 (6 bases). Trimming pared 3 bases from V and 2 bases from J, leaving 13 bases between. Looked up from germline, CDR1 is ENHRY and CDR2 is SYGVKD. This CDR3 has 15 residues.

The chain is built from TRBV18 and TRBJ1-2; the match to TRBD1 covers 10 bases. This CDR3 region has 15 residues. Unmatched junction bases numbered 7, after V lost 3 bases and J lost 6 bases. In germline, CDR1 is KGHSH, CDR2 LQKENI. The CDR3 bases are TGTGCCAGCTCACCGGGGGGACAGGGGATGGATGGCTACACCTTC. It specifies CASSPGGQGMDGYTF.

The chain has TRBV7-2 and TRBJ1-6, with 7 positions matching TRBD1. The germline CDR1 and CDR2 sequences are SGHTA and FQGNSA. CDR3 length equals 12 residues. Trimming cost V 4 bases and J 17 bases; bases outside gene matches: 8. In DNA form, the CDR3 reads TGTGCCAGCAGCTCCCGGACAGGCCTCATCCACTTT. The encoded protein is CASSSRTGLIHF.

The V call is TRBV15, the J call TRBJ1-5, with 8 bases identical to TRBD1. There are 18 residues in the CDR3. Germline loops: CDR1 LNHNV, CDR2 YYDKDF (reference sequence). Trimming at V came to 1 base and at J to 3 bases, leaving 11 bases not matched to a gene. In nucleotides, the CDR3 is TGTGCCACCAGCAGAGTTCTCGGTCGACAGGGGATCAATCAGCCCCAGCATTTT. Translating gives CATSRVLGRQGINQPQHF.

This clone was seen a single time. The chain combines TRBV7-6 with TRBJ1-6; tentative D call: TRBD1 (6 bases). The germline CDR1 and CDR2 sequences are SGHVS and FNYEAQ. V lost 1 base, J lost 7 bases, and 17 bases lay in between. The CDR3 is made up of 17 amino acids. CDR3 bases: TGTGCCAGCAGCTTAGAAAGGGCAGGGGTGGGAAATTCACCCCTCCACTTT. Translating it yields CASSLERAGVGNSPLHF.

This chain links TRBV10-1 with TRBJ1-1; 7 bases align to TRBD1. The trim removed 6 bases at V and 1 base at J, leaving 11 bases unmatched. CDR1 WNHNN and CDR2 SYGVQD come from the germline V gene (reference sequence). This CDR3 has 16 residues. CDR3 in amino acids: CASSSQTGSGNTEAFF. The CDR3 DNA reads as TGCGCCAGCAGCTCCCAGACAGGGTCTGGGAACACTGAAGCTTTCTTT.

A single count supports this clone. The rearrangement joins TRBV7-3 to TRBJ2-2, with D unclear. V was clipped by 0 bases and J by 5 bases, with 7 bases between them. The CDR3 spans 14 residues. CDR1 is SGHTA and CDR2 is FQGTGA in the germline V gene. DNA for the CDR3: TGTGCCAGCAGCTTAACTGTCAGGACCGGGGAGCTGTTTTTT. As protein: CASSLTVRTGELFF.

The chain recombines TRBV7-6 with TRBJ1-2; 7 bases are shared with TRBD1. The CDR3 loop spans 17 amino acids. Germline CDR1 SGHVS, CDR2 FNYEAQ. V lost 2 bases to trimming and J lost 8 bases; unmatched junction nucleotides: 17. CDR3 DNA: TGTGCCAGCAGCTTAACCCCCCAATTTACAGGGGCACACGGCTACACCTTC. This encodes CASSLTPQFTGAHGYTF.

The chain uses TRBV7-2 and TRBJ1-4; 9 bases align to TRBD1. Germline assignment: CDR1 SGHTA and CDR2 FQGNSA. The CDR3 has 14 residues. The ends lost 7 bases at V and 8 bases at J; junction bases unmatched: 8. CDR3 loop: CASTQTGGHEKLFF. DNA of the CDR3: TGTGCCAGCACCCAGACAGGGGGACACGAAAAACTGTTTTTT.

The chain uses TRBV2 and TRBJ2-7, with D uncertain. CDR3 size: 15 residues. Germline V gives CDR1 SNHLY, CDR2 FYNNEI. The V end was cut by 4 bases, the J end by 3 bases, with 16 bases between. The CDR3 reads CASSANFNLNYEQYF. The CDR3 coding sequence is TGTGCCAGCAGTGCGAACTTTAACCTAAACTACGAGCAGTACTTC.

J is TRBJ1-1 and V is TRBV6-5; unclear D gene. The CDR3 sequence is 14 residues long. V gave up 6 bases and J gave up 1 base, with 12 bases separating them. The germline V gene has CDR1 MNHEY and CDR2 SVGAGI. CDR3 protein: CASSPSGGNTEAFF. The CDR3 DNA sequence: TGTGCCAGCAGCCCCTCGGGAGGGAACACTGAAGCTTTCTTT.

The chain joins TRBV5-4 to TRBJ1-1; a possible D gene is TRBD1 (6 bases). V was clipped by 5 bases and J by 4 bases, with 12 bases between them. Germline CDR1 and CDR2: SGHNT and YYREEE (reference sequence). This CDR3 is 13 amino acids long. In DNA, the CDR3 is TGTGCCAGCAGGGACAGCACGGGCACTGAAGCTTTCTTT. Translating gives CASRDSTGTEAFF.

CDR3 residues: CASSSTFSTDTQYF. The CDR3 region has the DNA TGTGCCAGCAGCTCTACCTTTAGCACAGATACGCAGTATTTT. The chain carries TRBV7-2 and TRBJ2-3, with D unresolved. The CDR3 is made up of 14 amino acids. The V gene lost 4 bases and the J gene lost 0 bases, with 8 bases spanning the gap. The germline gives CDR1 SGHTA, CDR2 FQGNSA. The variable domain in full, completed from reference TRBV7-2 and TRBJ2-3, reads GAGVSQSPSNKVTEKGKDVELRCDPISGHTALYWYRQSLGQGLEFLIYFQGNSAPDKSGLPSDRFSAERTGGSVSTLTIQRTQQEDSAVYLCASSSTFSTDTQYFGPGTRLTVL.

The chain combines TRBV2 with TRBJ1-1; D gene ambiguous. This CDR3 has 13 amino acids. Per germline, CDR1 SNHLY and CDR2 FYNNEI. Deletions cut 7 bases from V and 1 base from J, with 10 bases between. The CDR3 is CASKAQANTEAFF. CDR3 nucleotide sequence: TGTGCCAGCAAGGCCCAGGCGAACACTGAAGCTTTCTTT.

The chain carries TRBV2 and TRBJ1-1, with D possibly TRBD1 on 5 matching bases. CDR1 and CDR2 (germline): SNHLY, FYNNEI. Deletions cut 8 bases from V and 5 bases from J, with 18 bases between. This CDR3 spans 14 amino acids. Here the CDR3 DNA reads TGTGCCAGCGGAGGAGACCGGGGGAGTACTGAAGCTTTCTTT. This gives the protein CASGGDRGSTEAFF.

The rearrangement uses TRBV5-6 and TRBJ1-1; 10 positions agree with TRBD1. V shed 4 bases, J shed 1 base, and the junction held 4 bases outside the gene matches. The CDR3 is 15 residues long. CDR1 SGHDT and CDR2 YYEEEE come from the germline V gene. Here the CDR3 reads CASSPGTGANTEAFF. The DNA of the CDR3 is TGTGCCAGCAGCCCGGGGACAGGGGCGAACACTGAAGCTTTCTTT.

This clone was seen a handful of times. V gene TRBV2 combines with J gene TRBJ1-5, with 7 positions matching TRBD1. The J segment lost 3 bases and the V segment lost 6 bases, leaving 8 bases of the junction unmatched. Per the germline V gene, CDR1 is SNHLY and CDR2 is FYNNEI. This CDR3 comprises 15 residues. CDR3 in amino acids: CASRAAGTANQPQHF. The CDR3 DNA follows: TGTGCCAGCAGAGCCGCCGGGACAGCCAATCAGCCCCAGCATTTT.

Remarks on this clone: One end of the junction varies from germline; a read error may be responsible. The V and J genes are TRBV19 and TRBJ1-5; no definite D call. Per the germline V gene, CDR1 is LNHDA and CDR2 is SQIVND (reference sequence). This CDR3 is built from 14 residues. DNA of the CDR3: TGTGCCAGTCGTATCCCGGAGGGCAATCAGCCCCAGCATTTT. Protein: CASRIPEGNQPQHF.

The chain employs TRBV5-1 and TRBJ2-7; a possible D gene is TRBD2 (6 bases). Germline CDR1 is SGHRS and CDR2 is YFSETQ. The CDR3 extends over 13 amino acids. The V and J ends lost 1 base and 6 bases respectively, with 11 bases between them. The CDR3, as DNA: TGCGCCAGCAGCTTGTTGGTGGAGGGCGAGCAGTACTTC. The encoded protein is CASSLLVEGEQYF.

CDR3 sequence: CASSLSTGVGEQYF. The DNA for the CDR3 is TGCGCCAGCAGCTTGTCGACAGGGGTCGGCGAGCAGTACTTC. The chain couples TRBV5-1 to TRBJ2-7; 8 bases align to TRBD1. This CDR3 has 14 residues. V lost 1 base, J lost 6 bases, and 6 bases stayed unmatched. Germline V gene data show CDR1 as SGHRS and CDR2 as YFSETQ. Based on the CDR3 plus reference TRBV5-1 and TRBJ2-7, the full variable domain is KAGVTQTPRYLIKTRGQQVTLSCSPISGHRSVSWYQQTPGQGLQFLFEYFSETQRNKGNFPGRFSGRQFSNSRSEMNVSTLELGDSALYLCASSLSTGVGEQYFGPGTRLTVT.

V usage is TRBV29-1 and J usage is TRBJ1-2, with D possibly matching TRBD1 (6 bases). The CDR3 consists of 15 residues. V lost 3 bases and J 4 bases, leaving 18 bases between the germline ends. CDR1 is SQVTM, CDR2 ANQGSEA, per germline. The CDR3 nucleotides read TGCAGCGTTGACGTAAGGACAGACCACTTCTATGGCTACACCTTC. Its translation is CSVDVRTDHFYGYTF.

The chain is built from TRBV13 and TRBJ2-1, with TRBD2 as a possible D gene (7 bases). This CDR3 comprises 16 residues. CDR1 is PRHDT, CDR2 FYEKMQ, per germline (reference sequence). Trimming stripped 5 bases from V and 9 bases from J, with 23 bases between. The CDR3 spells CASSAALTGGRIEQFF. In DNA form, the CDR3 reads TGTGCCAGCAGCGCCGCCCTGACGGGGGGCCGCATTGAGCAGTTCTTC.

This chain uses TRBV9 with TRBJ1-4; D may be TRBD1 (6 bases). V was pared by 0 bases and J by 5 bases, with 14 bases between. The CDR3 has 16 amino acids. The germline CDR1 and CDR2 sequences are SGDLS and YYNGEE. This CDR3 reads CASSVGRTALNEKLFF. In DNA, the CDR3 is TGTGCCAGCAGCGTAGGGAGGACAGCCCTGAATGAAAAACTGTTTTTT.

This clone was counted only a few times. The gene calls are TRBV9 and TRBJ1-4, with 12 bases identical to TRBD1. J gave up 8 bases and V 4 bases, and 6 bases lay outside the gene matches. CDR3 length equals 15 residues. Germline loops: CDR1 SGDLS, CDR2 YYNGEE. The CDR3 loop reads CASSKGGTGGEKLFF. In DNA form, the CDR3 reads TGTGCCAGCAGCAAAGGAGGGACAGGGGGCGAAAAACTGTTTTTT.

This sequence joins TRBV7-9 and TRBJ1-5, with 7 bases identical to TRBD1. V lost 5 bases and J lost 1; bases outside the gene matches: 8. This CDR3 has 16 residues. Germline lookup yields CDR1 SEHNR and CDR2 FQNEAQ (reference sequence). CDR3 sequence (DNA): TGTGCCAGCAGCGAAGGGGGCCTATTAAGCAATCAGCCCCAGCATTTT. Translated: CASSEGGLLSNQPQHF.

This chain connects TRBV19 to TRBJ1-5; D is unclear. Germline CDR1 LNHDA, CDR2 SQIVND (reference sequence). The V end lost 8 bases, the J end lost 11 bases, and 19 bases lay between the germline ends. The CDR3 runs 13 residues. The DNA for the CDR3 is TGTGCCAGTGAGATGGGGTCCTCCGGGGCCCAGCATTTT. It specifies CASEMGSSGAQHF.

The chain combines TRBV19 with TRBJ1-4; weak D call: TRBD1 (5 bases). Germline loops: CDR1 LNHDA, CDR2 SQIVND (reference sequence). Trimming pared 3 bases from V and 5 bases from J, leaving 16 bases between. This CDR3 comprises 16 residues. CDR3 in DNA: TGTGCCAGTAGTATTCCAAGGACCGGGGGGAATGAAAAACTGTTTTTT. This encodes CASSIPRTGGNEKLFF.

The genes are TRBV7-2 and TRBJ1-2, with a weak D call TRBD1 (6 bases). Trimming removed 7 bases at V and 4 bases at J, with 28 bases between. The CDR3 totals 18 residues. Germline-derived CDR1 and CDR2 are SGHTA and FQGNSA. As DNA, the CDR3 is TGTGCCAGCACCCAACCTCGGACTAGCGGGGGGGCACGCTATGGCTACACCTTC. Its translation is CASTQPRTSGGARYGYTF.